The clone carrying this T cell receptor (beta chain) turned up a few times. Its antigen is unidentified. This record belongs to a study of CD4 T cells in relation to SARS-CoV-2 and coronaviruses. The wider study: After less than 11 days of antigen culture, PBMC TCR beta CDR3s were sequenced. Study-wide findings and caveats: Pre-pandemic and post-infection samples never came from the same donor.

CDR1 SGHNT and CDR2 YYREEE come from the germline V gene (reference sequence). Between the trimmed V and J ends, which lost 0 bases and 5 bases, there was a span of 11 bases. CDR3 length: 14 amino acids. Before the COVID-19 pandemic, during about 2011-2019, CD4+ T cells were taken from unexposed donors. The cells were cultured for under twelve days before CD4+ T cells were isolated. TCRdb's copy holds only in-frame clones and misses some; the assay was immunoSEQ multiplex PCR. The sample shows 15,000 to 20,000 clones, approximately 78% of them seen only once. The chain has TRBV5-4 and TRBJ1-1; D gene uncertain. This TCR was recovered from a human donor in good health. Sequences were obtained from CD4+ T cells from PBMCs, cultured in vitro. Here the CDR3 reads CASSLDSFATEAFF. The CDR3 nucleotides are TGTGCCAGCAGCTTGGACAGCTTCGCAACTGAAGCTTTCTTT.